One sample yielded the 17 T cell receptor beta chains listed below, sequenced in a study of blood T cell repertoires in COVID-19. Sequencing used immunoSEQ multiplex PCR; TCRdb keeps in-frame clones, though not all of them. The table lists 330,000 or so clones, more than 85% of them singletons. The source material was PBMCs or T cells enriched from blood (not recorded which). These receptors all come from a woman between 25 and 40 years old who had recovered from COVID-19.

The genes are TRBV5-1 and TRBJ1-1; 7 bases map to TRBD1. The germline V gene has CDR1 SGHRS and CDR2 YFSETQ. Trimming cost V 4 bases and J 4 bases; bases outside gene matches: 10. The CDR3 extends over 15 amino acids. The CDR3 nucleotides are TGCGCCAGCAGCGTAGAACCAGGGGGGCTCACTGAAGCTTTCTTT. It yields the protein CASSVEPGGLTEAFF.

The V call is TRBV19, the J call TRBJ2-1; 7 bases fit TRBD2. Germline V gives CDR1 LNHDA, CDR2 SQIVND (reference sequence). The length of the CDR3 is 15 residues. The V segment lost 5 bases and the J segment 2 bases; nucleotides outside the gene matches: 6. CDR3: CASSEPGGPYNEQFF. CDR3 nucleotides: TGTGCCAGTAGTGAGCCGGGGGGACCCTACAATGAGCAGTTCTTC.

The CDR3 spells CATSRNLENTRRDEQFF. The CDR3 coding sequence is TGTGCCACCAGCAGAAACCTTGAAAATACCCGACGGGATGAGCAGTTCTTC. J is TRBJ2-1 and V is TRBV15, with unresolved D. Trimming took off 2 bases at V and 8 bases at J, with 22 bases between the two ends. The germline V gene encodes CDR1 LNHNV and CDR2 YYDKDF (reference sequence). There are 17 residues in the CDR3.

This clone appeared a few times. The chain couples TRBV6-5 to TRBJ1-5; the match to TRBD1 covers 7 bases. Trimming cost V 6 bases and J 2 bases; bases outside gene matches: 4. The CDR3 is made up of 14 amino acids. Germline-derived CDR1 and CDR2 are MNHEY and SVGAGI. DNA of the CDR3: TGTGCCAGCAGGTTCACAGGGGGCAATCAGCCCCAGCATTTT. Protein: CASRFTGGNQPQHF.

The chain is built from TRBV28 and TRBJ2-2, with D tentatively TRBD2 (6 bases). V was shortened by 8 bases and J by 1 base, with 17 bases between the two germline ends. From germline, CDR1 is MDHEN and CDR2 SYDVKM. The CDR3 has 16 amino acids. CDR3 amino acids: CASEEGGEKNTGELFF. The CDR3 coding sequence is TGTGCCAGCGAGGAGGGCGGGGAAAAGAACACCGGGGAGCTGTTTTTT.

This clone was found many times. CDR3 in amino acids: CASTPYLNRGYEQYF. CDR3 DNA: TGTGCCAGCACCCCCTACCTCAACAGGGGGTATGAGCAGTACTTC. V gene TRBV21-1 combines with J gene TRBJ2-7; no DNA check was done on the table's D call, TRBD1. TRBV21-1 is a known pseudogene. There are 15 residues in the CDR3.

The chain uses TRBV30 and TRBJ1-2; maybe TRBD1 (5 bases). The V end lost 4 bases, the J end lost 5 bases, and 17 bases lay between the germline ends. Germline V lookup: CDR1 GTSNPN, CDR2 SVGIG (reference sequence). This CDR3 is built from 14 residues. CDR3 sequence: CAWTDGGIGYGYTF. CDR3 nucleotides: TGTGCCTGGACCGACGGGGGAATAGGATATGGCTACACCTTC.

This clone was found a few times. This rearrangement joins TRBV5-1 to TRBJ2-3, with D maybe TRBD2 (6 bases). Trimming took 4 bases from V and 6 from J, leaving 21 bases between them. This CDR3 contains 16 residues. Per germline, CDR1 SGHRS and CDR2 YFSETQ. CDR3 nucleotides: TGCGCCAGCAGCCAGGACGGGACTCCGACTTTTGATACGCAGTATTTT. This gives the protein CASSQDGTPTFDTQYF.

The chain recombines TRBV3-1 (or the pseudogene TRBV3-2) with TRBJ1-2; 7 bases agree with TRBD1. Germline V gene data show CDR1 as LGHDT and CDR2 as YNNKEL (reference sequence). The V segment lost 2 bases and the J segment 8 bases; nucleotides outside the gene matches: 8. This CDR3 is 14 amino acids long. The CDR3 reads CASSQRNRGSGYTF. In DNA, the CDR3 is TGTGCCAGCAGCCAACGAAACAGGGGATCGGGCTACACCTTC.

V usage is TRBV18 and J usage is TRBJ1-1, with TRBD1 matching over 8 bases. This CDR3 is 15 amino acids long. The germline V gene encodes CDR1 KGHSH and CDR2 LQKENI. Trimming removed 3 bases from V and 1 base from J; junction bases left unmatched: 4. Here the CDR3 DNA reads TGTGCCAGCTCACCCTCGGACAGGGCGAACACTGAAGCTTTCTTT. Protein product: CASSPSDRANTEAFF.

The CDR3 DNA follows: TGTGCCAGCAGCTTAGTAGAGGGGACAGTATACAATGAGCAGTTCTTC. Translating it yields CASSLVEGTVYNEQFF. The chain uses TRBV7-6 and TRBJ2-1; TRBD1 matches 7 bases. Germline V CDR1 and CDR2: SGHVS, FNYEAQ. The CDR3 loop spans 16 amino acids. The J segment lost 4 bases and the V segment lost 1 base, leaving 7 bases of the junction unmatched. Complete variable domain (other parts from reference TRBV7-6 and TRBJ2-1): GAGVSQSPRYKVTKRGQDVALRCDPISGHVSLYWYRQALGQGPEFLTYFNYEAQQDKSGLPNDRFSAERPEGSISTLTIQRTEQRDSAMYRCASSLVEGTVYNEQFFGPGTRLTVL.

The chain has TRBV11-3 and TRBJ1-1, with 10 bases matching TRBD1. CDR3 size: 15 residues. V trimming: 0 bases; J trimming: 4 bases; junction bases outside the gene matches: 2. Germline CDR1 reads SGHNT; CDR2 reads YENEEA. In DNA, the CDR3 is TGTGCCAGCAGCTTAGAAGGGACAGGGGTCACTGAAGCTTTCTTT. As protein: CASSLEGTGVTEAFF.

The gene calls are TRBV5-8 and TRBJ2-7; tentatively, D is TRBD2 (5 bases). Trimming pared 4 bases from V and 4 bases from J, leaving 18 bases between. This CDR3 contains 15 residues. Germline V lookup: CDR1 SGHTS, CDR2 YDEGEE. DNA of the CDR3: TGTGCCAGCAGCCTCCGGACTCCGATTGGTTACGAGCAGTACTTC. It yields the protein CASSLRTPIGYEQYF.

The chain employs TRBV5-1 and TRBJ1-2; the match to TRBD1 covers 9 bases. Losses at the gene ends were 0 bases for V and 7 bases for J; bases not matched to a gene: 13. CDR3 length equals 17 residues. From germline, CDR1 is SGHRS and CDR2 YFSETQ. This chain's CDR3 is CASSLGPGTGSPFGYTF. The CDR3 DNA reads TGCGCCAGCAGCTTGGGGCCAGGGACAGGGTCTCCGTTTGGCTACACCTTC.

This clone is a singleton in its sample. The rearrangement links TRBV12-5 to TRBJ2-1; 7 nucleotides line up with TRBD2. CDR1 LGHNT and CDR2 FRNRAP come from the germline V gene. This CDR3 is 13 amino acids long. V was pared by 6 bases and J by 6 bases, with 5 bases of the junction left unmatched. The CDR3 reads CASGTSLINEQFF. Written as DNA, the CDR3 is TGTGCTAGTGGGACTAGCTTGATCAATGAGCAGTTCTTC. Based on the CDR3 plus reference TRBV12-5 and TRBJ2-1, the full variable domain is DARVTQTPRHKVTEMGQEVTMRCQPILGHNTVFWYRQTMMQGLELLAYFRNRAPLDDSGMPKDRFSAEMPDATLATLKIQPSEPRDSAVYFCASGTSLINEQFFGPGTRLTVL.

The gene calls are TRBV2 and TRBJ1-2; TRBD1 matches 7 bases. Germline values: CDR1 SNHLY, CDR2 FYNNEI. Losses at the gene ends were 6 bases for V and 4 bases for J; bases not matched to a gene: 5. The CDR3 is made up of 13 amino acids. The CDR3 nucleotides are TGTGCCAGCAGGAGGGACAGAATCTATGGCTACACCTTC. It translates to CASRRDRIYGYTF.

V usage is TRBV29-1 and J usage is TRBJ2-2, with TRBD2 identical over 9 bases. The germline gives CDR1 SQVTM, CDR2 ANQGSEA. V lost 5 bases, J lost 4 bases, and 8 bases stayed unmatched. The CDR3 is 15 residues long. CDR3 sequence reads: CSVQPSGTGTGELFF. The CDR3, as DNA: TGCAGCGTTCAGCCTAGCGGGACTGGCACCGGGGAGCTGTTTTTT.